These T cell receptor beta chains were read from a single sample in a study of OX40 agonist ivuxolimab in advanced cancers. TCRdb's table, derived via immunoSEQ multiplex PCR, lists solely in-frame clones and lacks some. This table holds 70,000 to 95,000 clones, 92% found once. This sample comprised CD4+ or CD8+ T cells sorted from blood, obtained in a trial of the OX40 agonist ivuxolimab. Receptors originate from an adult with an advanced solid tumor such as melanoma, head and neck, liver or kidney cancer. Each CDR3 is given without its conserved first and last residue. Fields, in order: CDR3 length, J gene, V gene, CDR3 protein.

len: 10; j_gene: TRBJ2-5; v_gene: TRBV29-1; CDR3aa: SVVATGETQY
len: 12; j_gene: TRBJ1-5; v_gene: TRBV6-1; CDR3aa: ASSLQTSNQPQH
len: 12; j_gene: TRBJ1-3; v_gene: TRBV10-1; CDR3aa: ASSRTPIGNTIY
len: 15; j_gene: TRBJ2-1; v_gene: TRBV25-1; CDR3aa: ASSDSLTSGKLNEQF
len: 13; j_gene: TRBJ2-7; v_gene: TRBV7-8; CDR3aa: ASSGLAGILREQY
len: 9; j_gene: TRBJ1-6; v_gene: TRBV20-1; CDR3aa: SARGNSPLH
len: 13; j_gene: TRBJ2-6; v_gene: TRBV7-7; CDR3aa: ASSPGDIGANVLT
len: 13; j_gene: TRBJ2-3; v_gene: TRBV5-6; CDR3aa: ASSSWGSSRDTQY
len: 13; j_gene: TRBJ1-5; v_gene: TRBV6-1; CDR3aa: ASSEPSVPDQPQH
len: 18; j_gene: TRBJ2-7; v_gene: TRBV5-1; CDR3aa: ASSLGSGTGDLAVLYEQY
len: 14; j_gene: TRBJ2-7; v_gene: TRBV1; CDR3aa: TSSQEARDGVHEQY
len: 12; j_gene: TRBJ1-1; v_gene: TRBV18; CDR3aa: ASWEGLGGTEAF
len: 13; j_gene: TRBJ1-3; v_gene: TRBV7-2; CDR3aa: ASSLLTGSGNTIY
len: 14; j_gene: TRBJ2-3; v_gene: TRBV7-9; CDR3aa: ASRTGLAGSVDTQY